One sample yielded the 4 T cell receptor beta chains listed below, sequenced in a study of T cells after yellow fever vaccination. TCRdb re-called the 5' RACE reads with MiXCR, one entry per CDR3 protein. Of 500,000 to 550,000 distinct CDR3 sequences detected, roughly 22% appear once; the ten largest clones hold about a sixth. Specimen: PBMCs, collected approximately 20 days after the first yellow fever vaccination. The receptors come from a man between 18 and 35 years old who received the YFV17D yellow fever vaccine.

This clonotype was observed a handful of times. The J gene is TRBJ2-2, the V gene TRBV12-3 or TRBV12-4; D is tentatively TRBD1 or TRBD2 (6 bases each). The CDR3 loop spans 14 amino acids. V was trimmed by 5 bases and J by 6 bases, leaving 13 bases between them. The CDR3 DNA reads TGTGCCAGCAGTCCGACTAGGGGGTCCGGGGAGCTGTTTTTT. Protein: CASSPTRGSGELFF.

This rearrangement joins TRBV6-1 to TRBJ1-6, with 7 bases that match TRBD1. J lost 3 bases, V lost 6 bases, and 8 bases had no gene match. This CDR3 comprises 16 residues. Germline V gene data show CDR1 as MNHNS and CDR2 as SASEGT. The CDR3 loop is CASSERAGGYNSPLHF. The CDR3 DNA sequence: TGTGCCAGCAGCGAAAGGGCAGGGGGCTATAATTCACCCCTCCACTTT.

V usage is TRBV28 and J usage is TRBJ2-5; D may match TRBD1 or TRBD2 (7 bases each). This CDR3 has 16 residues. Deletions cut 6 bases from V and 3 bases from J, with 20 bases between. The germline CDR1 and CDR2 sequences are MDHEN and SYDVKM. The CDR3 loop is CASSPWGGQPEETQYF. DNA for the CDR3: TGTGCCAGCAGCCCCTGGGGGGGACAGCCGGAAGAGACCCAGTACTTC.

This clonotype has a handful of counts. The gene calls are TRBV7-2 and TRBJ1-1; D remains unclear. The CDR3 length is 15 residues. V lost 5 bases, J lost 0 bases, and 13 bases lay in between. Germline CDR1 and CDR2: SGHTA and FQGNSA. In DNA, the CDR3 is TGTGCCAGCAGCCGCGTGTGGGTCATGAACACTGAAGCTTTCTTT. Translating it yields CASSRVWVMNTEAFF.